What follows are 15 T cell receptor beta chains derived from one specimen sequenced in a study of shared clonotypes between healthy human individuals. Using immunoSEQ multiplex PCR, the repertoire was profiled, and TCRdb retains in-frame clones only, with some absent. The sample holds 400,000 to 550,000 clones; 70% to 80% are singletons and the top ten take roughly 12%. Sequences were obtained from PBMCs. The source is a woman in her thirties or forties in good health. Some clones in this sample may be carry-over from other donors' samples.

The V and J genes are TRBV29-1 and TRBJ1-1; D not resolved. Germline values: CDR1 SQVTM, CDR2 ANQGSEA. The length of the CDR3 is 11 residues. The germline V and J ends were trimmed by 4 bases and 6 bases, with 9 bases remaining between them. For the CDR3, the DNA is TGCAGCGTTGTGCCTGTCCCTGAAGCTTTCTTT. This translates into CSVVPVPEAFF.

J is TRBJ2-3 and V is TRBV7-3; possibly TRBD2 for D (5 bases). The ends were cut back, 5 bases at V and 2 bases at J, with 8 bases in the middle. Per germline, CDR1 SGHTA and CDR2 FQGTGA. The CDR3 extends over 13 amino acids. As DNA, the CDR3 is TGTGCCAGCAGCCCTAGCCCCACAGATACGCAGTATTTT. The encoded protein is CASSPSPTDTQYF.

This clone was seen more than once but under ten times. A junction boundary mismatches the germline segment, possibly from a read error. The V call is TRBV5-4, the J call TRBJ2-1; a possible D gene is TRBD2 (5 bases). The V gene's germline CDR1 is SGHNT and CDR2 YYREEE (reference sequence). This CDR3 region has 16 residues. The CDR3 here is CASTLGPRVSEKEQFF. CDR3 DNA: TGTGCCAGCACCTTGGGCCCGAGGGTTAGCGAAAAAGAGCAGTTCTTC. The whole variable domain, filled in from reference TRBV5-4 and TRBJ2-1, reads ETGVTQSPTHLIKTRGQQVTLRCSSQSGHNTVSWYQQALGQGPQFIFQYYREEENGRGNFPPRFSGLQFPNYSSELNVNALELDDSALYLCASTLGPRVSEKEQFFGPGTRLTVL.

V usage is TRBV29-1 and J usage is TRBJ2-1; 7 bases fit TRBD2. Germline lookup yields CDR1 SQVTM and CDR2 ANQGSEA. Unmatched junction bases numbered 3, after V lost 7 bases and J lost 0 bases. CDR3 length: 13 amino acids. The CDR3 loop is CSGSSGSYNEQFF. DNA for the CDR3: TGCAGCGGCTCTAGCGGCTCCTACAATGAGCAGTTCTTC.

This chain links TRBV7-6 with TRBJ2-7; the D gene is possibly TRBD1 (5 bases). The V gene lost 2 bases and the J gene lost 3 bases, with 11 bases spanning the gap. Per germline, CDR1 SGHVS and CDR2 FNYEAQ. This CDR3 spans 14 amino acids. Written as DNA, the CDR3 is TGTGCCAGCAGCTTATTGCAGGGCGGCTACGAGCAGTACTTC. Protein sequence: CASSLLQGGYEQYF.

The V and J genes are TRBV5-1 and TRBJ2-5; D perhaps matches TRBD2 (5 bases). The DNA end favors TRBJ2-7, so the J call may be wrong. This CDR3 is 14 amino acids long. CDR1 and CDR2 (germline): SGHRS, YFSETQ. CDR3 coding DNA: TGCGCCAGCAGCTTGGCCGGGATTTCCTACGAGCAGTACTTC. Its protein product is CASSLAGISYEQYF.

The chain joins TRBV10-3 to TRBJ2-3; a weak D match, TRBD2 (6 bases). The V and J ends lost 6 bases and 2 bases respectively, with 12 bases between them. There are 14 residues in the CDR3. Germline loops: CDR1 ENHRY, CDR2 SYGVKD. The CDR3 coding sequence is TGTGCCATCAGCCCGGGACTCTACACAGATACGCAGTATTTT. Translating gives CAISPGLYTDTQYF.

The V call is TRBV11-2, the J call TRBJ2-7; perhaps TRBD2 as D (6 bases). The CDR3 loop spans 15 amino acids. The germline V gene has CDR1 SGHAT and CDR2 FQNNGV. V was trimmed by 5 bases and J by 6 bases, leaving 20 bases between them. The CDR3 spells CASSRLGTFQPEQYF. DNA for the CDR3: TGTGCCAGCAGCCGCCTGGGGACTTTTCAACCCGAGCAGTACTTC.

CDR3 residues: CASTLSGPSYNEQFF. The CDR3 DNA reads as TGTGCCAGCACCCTAAGTGGGCCTTCCTACAATGAGCAGTTCTTC. The chain recombines TRBV6-6 with TRBJ2-1; D gene uncertain. The CDR3 contains 15 residues. Per germline, CDR1 MNHNY and CDR2 SVGAGI (reference sequence). V lost 7 bases, J lost 1 base, and 14 bases lay in between.

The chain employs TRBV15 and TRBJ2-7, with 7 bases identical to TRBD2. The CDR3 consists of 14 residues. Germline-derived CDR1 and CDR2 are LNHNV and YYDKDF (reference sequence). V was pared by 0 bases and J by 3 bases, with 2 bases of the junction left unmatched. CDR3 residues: CATSRDPGGYEQYF. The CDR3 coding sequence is TGTGCCACCAGCAGAGATCCGGGGGGCTACGAGCAGTACTTC.

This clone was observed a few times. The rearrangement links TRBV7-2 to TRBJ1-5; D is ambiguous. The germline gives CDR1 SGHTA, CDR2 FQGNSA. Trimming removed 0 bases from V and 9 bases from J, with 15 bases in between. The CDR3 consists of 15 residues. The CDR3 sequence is CASSLAPGTHWPQHF. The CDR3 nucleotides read TGTGCCAGCAGCTTAGCGCCGGGAACCCATTGGCCCCAGCATTTT. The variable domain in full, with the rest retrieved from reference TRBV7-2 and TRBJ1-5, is GAGVSQSPSNKVTEKGKDVELRCDPISGHTALYWYRQSLGQGLEFLIYFQGNSAPDKSGLPSDRFSAERTGGSVSTLTIQRTQQEDSAVYLCASSLAPGTHWPQHFGDGTRLSIL.

The CDR3: CASSPNSQETQYF. The CDR3 DNA sequence: TGTGCCAGCTCACCGAATTCTCAAGAGACCCAGTACTTC. This chain joins TRBV18 and TRBJ2-5; D unclear. Germline lookup yields CDR1 KGHSH and CDR2 LQKENI. The V end lost 3 bases, the J end lost 2 bases, and 7 bases lay between the germline ends. The CDR3 is 13 amino acids.

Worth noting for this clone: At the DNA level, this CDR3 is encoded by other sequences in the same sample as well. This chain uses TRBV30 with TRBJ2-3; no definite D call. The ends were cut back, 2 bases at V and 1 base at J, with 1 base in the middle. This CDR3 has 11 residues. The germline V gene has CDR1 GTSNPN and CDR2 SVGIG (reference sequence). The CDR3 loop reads CAWSRTDTQYF. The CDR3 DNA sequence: TGTGCCTGGAGTCGCACAGATACGCAGTATTTT.

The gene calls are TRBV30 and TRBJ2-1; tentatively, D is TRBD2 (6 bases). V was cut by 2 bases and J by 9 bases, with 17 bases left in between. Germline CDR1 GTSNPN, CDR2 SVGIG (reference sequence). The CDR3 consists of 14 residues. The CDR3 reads CAWSQATGVGEQFF. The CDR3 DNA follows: TGTGCCTGGAGTCAGGCCACGGGGGTGGGTGAGCAGTTCTTC.

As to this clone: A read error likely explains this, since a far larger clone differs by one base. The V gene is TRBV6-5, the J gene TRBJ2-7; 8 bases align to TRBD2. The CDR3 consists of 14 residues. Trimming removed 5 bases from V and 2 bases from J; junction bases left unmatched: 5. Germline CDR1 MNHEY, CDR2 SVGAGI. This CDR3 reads CASSAAGVPYEQYF. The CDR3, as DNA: TGTGCCAGCAGTGCAGCGGGAGTCCCCTACGAGCAGTACTTC.